This T cell receptor (beta chain) was obtained from a study of shared clonotypes between healthy human individuals. Study-level findings and limits: Sharing across four donors was highest in naive CD4 (about 5%) and lowest in memory CD8 (about 0.4%). Rarefaction exposed incomplete sorted-subset sequencing despite large depth.

V lost 7 bases, J lost 0 bases, and 13 bases lay in between. Germline V gene sequence: CDR1 MNHEY, CDR2 SMNVEV (reference sequence). This CDR3 has 15 amino acids. Sequencing used immunoSEQ multiplex PCR; TCRdb keeps in-frame clones, though not all of them. The table lists around 690,000 clones, less than 95% of them singletons. Points on this clone: The antigen is unknown.

What was sequenced was memory CD8+ T cells from PBMCs. Specified subset: CD45RO+ cells pooled with CCR7-negative TemRA cells. The source of this sequence is a man aged 18 to 30 in good health. Some clones in this sample may be carry-over from other donors' samples. The chain recombines TRBV27 with TRBJ1-5; D gene unclear. The CDR3 loop reads CASITLRVSNQPQHF. In DNA, the CDR3 is TGTGCCAGCATTACTTTAAGGGTTAGCAATCAGCCCCAGCATTTT.